Listed below are T cell receptor beta chains from one sample, sequenced in a study of vaccination and CD4 T cells after COVID-19. Antigens for these TCRs are unknown. TCRdb independently ran MiXCR on the PCR reads; one entry per CDR3 protein. The sample includes tens of thousands of distinct CDR3 sequences, less than 60% of them seen just once. This specimen was CD4+ T cells from blood, cultured in vitro, taken before SARS-CoV-2 vaccination. The receptors were sampled from a human donor who received a COVID-19 vaccine. CDR3s include the opening cysteine and the closing phenylalanine or tryptophan. A D gene is named only where the DNA matches it firmly. Clone size is stated in some rows and not others, as once, few, many or a class when expanded.

d_call: .; v_call: TRBV12-2; j_call: TRBJ1-6; clone_size: .; cdr3_aa: CASRLAGLLGGWWNSPLHF; cdr3_nt: TGTGCAAGTCGCTTAGCGGGTCTTTTAGGAGGTTGGTGGAATTCACCCCTCCACTTT
d_call: .; v_call: TRBV19; j_call: TRBJ2-5; clone_size: .; cdr3_aa: CARLTSPQETQYF; cdr3_nt: TGTGCCAGGCTCACTAGCCCACAAGAGACCCAGTACTTC
d_call: .; v_call: TRBV11-3; j_call: TRBJ2-5; clone_size: .; cdr3_aa: CASSLRQGGQETQYF; cdr3_nt: TGTGCCAGCAGCTTAAGACAGGGAGGTCAAGAGACCCAGTACTTC
d_call: TRBD1; v_call: TRBV6-1; j_call: TRBJ2-7; clone_size: .; cdr3_aa: CASRRDRGDLYEQYF; cdr3_nt: TGTGCCAGCAGGAGAGACAGGGGAGACCTCTACGAGCAGTACTTC
d_call: .; v_call: TRBV30; j_call: TRBJ1-2; clone_size: .; cdr3_aa: CAWRGTRAGAVYGYTF; cdr3_nt: TGTGCCTGGAGAGGAACGCGGGCAGGGGCGGTCTATGGCTACACCTTC
d_call: .; v_call: TRBV7-9; j_call: TRBJ2-3; clone_size: .; cdr3_aa: CASSHPGDRFTDTQYF; cdr3_nt: TGTGCCAGCAGCCATCCGGGCGACCGGTTCACAGATACGCAGTATTTT
d_call: .; v_call: TRBV19; j_call: TRBJ1-2; clone_size: .; cdr3_aa: CASSMPTANYGYTF; cdr3_nt: TGTGCCAGTAGTATGCCGACAGCGAACTATGGCTACACCTTC
d_call: .; v_call: TRBV7-2; j_call: TRBJ1-1; clone_size: .; cdr3_aa: CASSYGFKAFF; cdr3_nt: TGTGCCAGCAGCTATGGGTTCAAAGCTTTCTTT
d_call: .; v_call: TRBV19; j_call: TRBJ1-2; clone_size: few; cdr3_aa: CASSFRGRTNGYTF; cdr3_nt: TGTGCCAGTAGTTTTCGGGGCAGGACCAATGGCTACACCTTC
d_call: TRBD2; v_call: TRBV19; j_call: TRBJ2-7; clone_size: .; cdr3_aa: CASSGGHYEQYF; cdr3_nt: TGTGCCAGCAGCGGGGGCCACTACGAGCAGTACTTC
d_call: .; v_call: TRBV7-9; j_call: TRBJ1-1; clone_size: few; cdr3_aa: CASSPDREAFF; cdr3_nt: TGTGCCAGCAGCCCCGACAGAGAAGCTTTCTTT
d_call: .; v_call: TRBV24-1; j_call: TRBJ2-2; clone_size: .; cdr3_aa: CATSDWENTGELFF; cdr3_nt: TGTGCCACCAGTGATTGGGAAAACACCGGGGAGCTGTTTTTT
d_call: .; v_call: TRBV14; j_call: TRBJ1-4; clone_size: .; cdr3_aa: CASSPVLRGEKLFF; cdr3_nt: TGTGCCAGCAGCCCAGTCCTCAGGGGAGAAAAACTGTTTTTT
d_call: .; v_call: TRBV24-1; j_call: TRBJ2-5; clone_size: .; cdr3_aa: CATSDGVGQTQYF; cdr3_nt: TGTGCCACCAGTGATGGGGTTGGGCAGACCCAGTACTTC
d_call: .; v_call: TRBV5-1; j_call: TRBJ2-3; clone_size: .; cdr3_aa: CASSLGGSTDTQYF; cdr3_nt: TGCGCCAGCAGCTTGGGCGGGAGCACAGATACGCAGTATTTT
d_call: .; v_call: TRBV6-5; j_call: TRBJ1-2; clone_size: few; cdr3_aa: CASSLEPRNGYTF; cdr3_nt: TGTGCCAGCAGTTTGGAACCTCGAAATGGCTACACCTTC
d_call: .; v_call: TRBV2; j_call: TRBJ2-1; clone_size: few; cdr3_aa: CATRPRIFGEQFF; cdr3_nt: TGTGCCACCCGCCCCCGAATATTTGGTGAGCAGTTCTTC
d_call: TRBD2; v_call: TRBV5-4; j_call: TRBJ2-1; clone_size: few; cdr3_aa: CASSLDLAGAPKFF; cdr3_nt: TGTGCCAGCAGCTTGGATCTAGCGGGGGCCCCGAAGTTCTTC
d_call: .; v_call: TRBV24-1; j_call: TRBJ1-5; clone_size: few; cdr3_aa: CATSDPQDRMPQHF; cdr3_nt: TGTGCCACCAGTGATCCTCAAGACAGGATGCCCCAGCATTTT
d_call: TRBD2; v_call: TRBV7-2; j_call: TRBJ2-1; clone_size: .; cdr3_aa: CASSQTSGGAYNEQFF; cdr3_nt: TGCGCCAGCAGTCAAACTAGCGGGGGGGCCTACAATGAGCAGTTCTTC
d_call: .; v_call: TRBV5-1; j_call: TRBJ1-2; clone_size: .; cdr3_aa: CASSLSPVSVGYTF; cdr3_nt: TGCGCCAGCAGCTTGTCTCCCGTCTCGGTAGGCTACACCTTC
d_call: .; v_call: TRBV5-6; j_call: TRBJ1-1; clone_size: .; cdr3_aa: CASSLAPGQNTEAFF; cdr3_nt: TGTGCCAGCAGCTTGGCGCCGGGGCAGAACACTGAAGCTTTCTTT
d_call: .; v_call: TRBV6-1; j_call: TRBJ1-5; clone_size: few; cdr3_aa: CASSEAASRPQHF; cdr3_nt: TGTGCCAGCAGTGAAGCGGCGTCGAGGCCCCAGCATTTT
d_call: .; v_call: TRBV2; j_call: TRBJ2-5; clone_size: .; cdr3_aa: CASSPVLGGLETQYF; cdr3_nt: TGTGCCAGCAGCCCGGTACTAGGGGGTCTGGAGACCCAGTACTTC
d_call: .; v_call: TRBV7-2; j_call: TRBJ1-4; clone_size: .; cdr3_aa: CASSIAIIEGRRAKLFF; cdr3_nt: TGTGCCAGCAGCATAGCCATTATTGAGGGGCGGAGAGCGAAACTGTTTTTT
d_call: .; v_call: TRBV11-2; j_call: TRBJ1-1; clone_size: few; cdr3_aa: CASSLDRDTEAFF; cdr3_nt: TGTGCCAGCAGCTTAGACAGGGACACTGAAGCTTTCTTT
d_call: TRBD1; v_call: TRBV11-3; j_call: TRBJ1-1; clone_size: .; cdr3_aa: CASSRDRGLGEAFF; cdr3_nt: TGTGCCAGCAGCCGTGACAGGGGGCTTGGTGAAGCTTTCTTT
d_call: TRBD1; v_call: TRBV5-1; j_call: TRBJ1-1; clone_size: .; cdr3_aa: CASSLARGETEAFF; cdr3_nt: TGCGCCAGCAGCTTGGCCAGGGGGGAAACTGAAGCTTTCTTT
d_call: .; v_call: TRBV4-1; j_call: TRBJ1-1; clone_size: .; cdr3_aa: CASSQDQGSTEAFF; cdr3_nt: TGCGCCAGCAGCCAAGACCAGGGATCTACTGAAGCTTTCTTT
d_call: .; v_call: TRBV6-1; j_call: TRBJ1-1; clone_size: few; cdr3_aa: CASSDRRGTEAFF; cdr3_nt: TGTGCCAGCAGTGACAGGAGGGGGACTGAAGCTTTCTTT
d_call: TRBD1; v_call: TRBV20-1; j_call: TRBJ1-5; clone_size: few; cdr3_aa: CSASRGQSNQPQHF; cdr3_nt: TGCAGTGCTAGTAGGGGACAGTCCAATCAGCCCCAGCATTTT
d_call: .; v_call: TRBV30; j_call: TRBJ1-1; clone_size: once; cdr3_aa: CAWNKQGEAFF; cdr3_nt: TGTGCCTGGAACAAACAGGGAGAAGCTTTCTTT
d_call: TRBD2; v_call: TRBV15; j_call: TRBJ2-3; clone_size: .; cdr3_aa: CATSRDLRAGVGTDTQYF; cdr3_nt: TGTGCCACCAGCAGAGATCTGAGAGCGGGGGTAGGCACAGATACGCAGTATTTT
d_call: TRBD2; v_call: TRBV18; j_call: TRBJ2-7; clone_size: .; cdr3_aa: CASSPPTSGGTHEQYF; cdr3_nt: TGTGCCAGCTCACCACCTACTAGCGGGGGAACCCACGAGCAGTACTTC
d_call: .; v_call: TRBV19; j_call: TRBJ1-1; clone_size: .; cdr3_aa: CASSRGGMNTEAFF; cdr3_nt: TGTGCCAGTAGTAGAGGGGGGATGAACACTGAAGCTTTCTTT
d_call: .; v_call: TRBV12-3/TRBV12-4; j_call: TRBJ1-5; clone_size: .; cdr3_aa: CASSFGDQPQHF; cdr3_nt: TGTGCCAGCAGTTTTGGGGATCAGCCCCAGCATTTT
d_call: .; v_call: TRBV10-3; j_call: TRBJ1-3; clone_size: .; cdr3_aa: CASSDGWAGNTIYF; cdr3_nt: TGTGCCAGCAGTGACGGGTGGGCTGGAAACACCATATATTTT
d_call: .; v_call: TRBV12-3/TRBV12-4; j_call: TRBJ2-3; clone_size: .; cdr3_aa: CASSSDGTSTDTQYF; cdr3_nt: TGTGCCAGCAGTTCGGACGGAACTAGCACAGATACGCAGTATTTT
d_call: TRBD1; v_call: TRBV20-1; j_call: TRBJ2-3; clone_size: few; cdr3_aa: CSLRDRATDTQYF; cdr3_nt: TGCAGTCTTAGGGACAGGGCCACAGATACGCAGTATTTT
d_call: .; v_call: TRBV12-3/TRBV12-4; j_call: TRBJ1-3; clone_size: .; cdr3_aa: CASRAGSSGNTIYF; cdr3_nt: TGTGCCAGCAGGGCAGGGAGCTCTGGAAACACCATATATTTT
d_call: .; v_call: TRBV6-5; j_call: TRBJ2-3; clone_size: few; cdr3_aa: CASSYLVGVVADTDTQYF; cdr3_nt: TGTGCCAGCAGTTACCTCGTGGGGGTGGTAGCGGACACAGATACGCAGTATTTT
d_call: TRBD1; v_call: TRBV2; j_call: TRBJ2-3; clone_size: once; cdr3_aa: CASRPGTGSTDTQYF; cdr3_nt: TGTGCCAGCAGACCCGGGACAGGGAGCACAGATACGCAGTATTTT
d_call: TRBD1; v_call: TRBV19; j_call: TRBJ1-6; clone_size: .; cdr3_aa: CASSIDLGPGGISPLHF; cdr3_nt: TGTGCCAGTAGTATAGATCTTGGGCCAGGGGGCATCTCACCCCTCCACTTT
d_call: .; v_call: TRBV19; j_call: TRBJ1-1; clone_size: .; cdr3_aa: CATWGGDTEAFF; cdr3_nt: TGTGCCACCTGGGGAGGGGACACTGAAGCTTTCTTT
d_call: .; v_call: TRBV6-1; j_call: TRBJ1-5; clone_size: .; cdr3_aa: CASGTGHQPQHF; cdr3_nt: TGTGCCAGCGGAACTGGGCATCAGCCCCAGCATTTT
d_call: TRBD1; v_call: TRBV15; j_call: TRBJ2-5; clone_size: few; cdr3_aa: CATSIRQGLSYQETQYF; cdr3_nt: TGTGCCACCAGCATCCGACAGGGGTTATCGTACCAAGAGACCCAGTACTTC
d_call: .; v_call: TRBV12-3/TRBV12-4; j_call: TRBJ1-1; clone_size: .; cdr3_aa: CASSLTGAGAFF; cdr3_nt: TGTGCCAGCAGTTTAACCGGGGCAGGGGCTTTCTTT
d_call: TRBD2; v_call: TRBV6-5; j_call: TRBJ2-4; clone_size: .; cdr3_aa: CASSYAGGHIQYF; cdr3_nt: TGTGCCAGCAGTTACGCGGGGGGGCACATTCAGTACTTC
d_call: .; v_call: TRBV10-3; j_call: TRBJ1-2; clone_size: .; cdr3_aa: CAIRASGGDYGYTF; cdr3_nt: TGTGCCATCAGGGCGTCCGGTGGGGACTATGGCTACACCTTC
d_call: TRBD1; v_call: TRBV11-3; j_call: TRBJ2-5; clone_size: .; cdr3_aa: CASSLGGRDRGETQYF; cdr3_nt: TGTGCCAGCAGCTTAGGGGGGCGCGACAGGGGGGAGACCCAGTACTTC
d_call: TRBD2; v_call: TRBV10-3; j_call: TRBJ2-1; clone_size: .; cdr3_aa: CAISSQRGGNEQFF; cdr3_nt: TGTGCCATCAGTAGCCAGCGGGGGGGAAATGAGCAGTTCTTC
d_call: TRBD1; v_call: TRBV12-3/TRBV12-4; j_call: TRBJ1-2; clone_size: .; cdr3_aa: CASIKDRANYGYTF; cdr3_nt: TGTGCCAGCATCAAGGACAGGGCTAACTATGGCTACACCTTC
d_call: .; v_call: TRBV5-5; j_call: TRBJ1-3; clone_size: .; cdr3_aa: CASSLAGLGNTIYF; cdr3_nt: TGTGCCAGCAGCTTGGCAGGGCTCGGAAACACCATATATTTT
d_call: .; v_call: TRBV30; j_call: TRBJ1-2; clone_size: few; cdr3_aa: CAWSNGVSGRGYTF; cdr3_nt: TGTGCCTGGAGTAACGGGGTATCGGGTAGAGGCTACACCTTC
d_call: TRBD1; v_call: TRBV20-1; j_call: TRBJ2-3; clone_size: .; cdr3_aa: CSARPTGWGTDTQYF; cdr3_nt: TGCAGTGCACGACCGACAGGGTGGGGCACAGATACGCAGTATTTT